The 5 T cell receptor beta chains in this list originate from one sample, sequenced in a study of relationships among human T cell subsets. The T cell receptor alpha and beta CDR3 regions were amplified from mRNA by semiquantitative ARM-PCR. Tagged nested gene-specific primers were used first, then communal superprimers amplified exponentially. TCRdb independently ran MiXCR on the multiplex PCR reads; one entry per CDR3 protein. The table lists fewer than 18,000 distinct CDR3 sequences, 62% of them singletons. Sequenced input: total T cells sorted from blood. The origin of the receptors is a man aged 40-50 years in good health.

The chain recombines TRBV4-1 with TRBJ2-5; 7 bases map to TRBD1. From germline, CDR1 is MGHRA and CDR2 YSYEKL. Trimming removed 0 bases from V and 4 bases from J; junction bases left unmatched: 2. There are 14 residues in the CDR3. CDR3: CASSQDSGGETQYF. The CDR3 nucleotides read TGCGCCAGCAGCCAAGATTCAGGGGGAGAGACCCAGTACTTC.

Only a few counts were recorded for this clonotype. V is TRBV2 and J is TRBJ1-3, with no clear D. The length of the CDR3 is 15 residues. The V end was cut by 7 bases, the J end by 0 bases, with 13 bases between. Germline CDR1 reads SNHLY; CDR2 reads FYNNEI. The chain's CDR3 is CASKDFSFSGNTIYF. CDR3 DNA sequence: TGTGCCAGCAAGGACTTTTCCTTCTCTGGAAACACCATATATTTT.

This clonotype was detected a few times. The V and J genes are TRBV11-2 and TRBJ2-7; 7 bases are shared with TRBD2. The trim removed 1 base at V and 13 bases at J, leaving 4 bases unmatched. The CDR3 is 11 amino acids. Germline CDR1 is SGHAT and CDR2 is FQNNGV. CDR3 loop: CASSLVAGAYF. CDR3 DNA: TGTGCCAGCAGCTTAGTTGCGGGAGCTTACTTC.

The chain is built from TRBV11-2 and TRBJ2-5, with D uncertain. CDR3 size: 11 residues. Trimming pared 1 base from V and 4 bases from J, leaving 1 base between. In germline, CDR1 is SGHAT, CDR2 FQNNGV. As DNA, the CDR3 is TGTGCCAGCAGCTTAGTAGAGACCCAGTACTTC. It codes for CASSLVETQYF.

The chain uses TRBV12-3 or TRBV12-4 and TRBJ2-3, with 9 bases that match TRBD2. V lost 6 bases to trimming and J lost 1 base; unmatched junction nucleotides: 20. The CDR3 is 20 amino acids. The CDR3 loop reads CASRNRGSRASGTRTDTQYF. Written as DNA, the CDR3 is TGTGCCAGCAGAAACCGCGGCAGCCGGGCTAGCGGGACGCGCACAGATACGCAGTATTTT.